One and the same sample provided the 20 T cell receptor beta chains below, sequenced in a study of blood T cell repertoires in COVID-19. The assay was immunoSEQ multiplex PCR, and TCRdb's table has in-frame clones only and misses some. Of nearly 70,000 clones in the sample, 90% to 95% are singletons; the top ten hold 6% to 7.5%. Sequencing was done on a sample of peripheral blood. These receptors came from a man aged 40-50 years with COVID-19, enrolled during active disease.

The CDR3 nucleotides read TGTGCCAGCAGAGGGGGACTAGCGGGGCGGGGAGATACGCAGTATTTT. Residues: CASRGGLAGRGDTQYF. This chain connects TRBV7-2 to TRBJ2-3; 13 nucleotides agree with TRBD2. This CDR3 is built from 16 residues. V shed 6 bases, J shed 5 bases, and the junction held 8 bases outside the gene matches. In germline, CDR1 is SGHTA, CDR2 FQGNSA.

The chain links TRBV18 to TRBJ2-2; 9 bases align to TRBD1. The germline V gene encodes CDR1 KGHSH and CDR2 LQKENI. With 3 bases clipped from V and 2 bases from J, the junction kept 4 bases outside the gene matches. The CDR3 contains 16 residues. The CDR3 reads CASSPRQGGNTGELFF. In nucleotides, the CDR3 is TGTGCCAGCTCACCGAGACAGGGGGGAAACACCGGGGAGCTGTTTTTT.

This sequence joins TRBV19 and TRBJ1-5, with D possibly being TRBD1 (5 bases). The CDR3 spans 15 residues. Trimming cost V 8 bases and J 4 bases, with 18 bases left between them. CDR1 and CDR2 from the germline V gene are LNHDA and SQIVND (reference sequence). CDR3 protein: CASREGPAANQPQHF. CDR3 coding DNA: TGTGCCAGTCGGGAGGGACCGGCAGCAAATCAGCCCCAGCATTTT.

The V call is TRBV7-9, the J call TRBJ2-2; TRBD2 matches 10 bases. Trimming removed 4 bases from V and 5 bases from J; junction bases left unmatched: 13. The CDR3 is 18 amino acids. Per the germline V gene, CDR1 is SEHNR and CDR2 is FQNEAQ (reference sequence). The CDR3, as DNA: TGTGCCAGCAGCTACGACGGGACTAGCGTCCAACATACCGGGGAGCTGTTTTTT. The encoded protein is CASSYDGTSVQHTGELFF.

The V and J genes are TRBV29-1 and TRBJ2-3, with D perhaps TRBD2 (6 bases). Germline V gene lookup returns CDR1 SQVTM and CDR2 ANQGSEA. CDR3 length: 15 residues. V lost 4 bases and J 4 bases, leaving 18 bases between the germline ends. The CDR3 DNA reads TGCAGCGTTGCGGAGAGAGCGTGGGGGGCAGATACGCAGTATTTT. Its protein is CSVAERAWGADTQYF.

V is TRBV28 and J is TRBJ1-1; unclear D gene. V gave up 1 base and J gave up 4 bases, with 13 bases separating them. Germline lookup yields CDR1 MDHEN and CDR2 SYDVKM. The CDR3 is made up of 15 amino acids. The CDR3 reads CASSLFTSGGTEAFF. The DNA for the CDR3 is TGTGCCAGCAGTTTATTCACGTCCGGCGGCACTGAAGCTTTCTTT.

This clone was seen a single time. The genes are TRBV10-3 and TRBJ2-1; D is ambiguous. Germline V gene lookup returns CDR1 ENHRY and CDR2 SYGVKD. The CDR3 has 13 residues. The V gene lost 3 bases and the J gene lost 9 bases, with 12 bases spanning the gap. The CDR3 reads CAISETSRSEQFF. CDR3 DNA sequence: TGTGCCATCAGTGAAACGTCGCGGTCTGAGCAGTTCTTC.

In this sample, this clone turned up once. The chain couples TRBV12-3 or TRBV12-4 to TRBJ1-2; 8 nucleotides align to TRBD1. V was clipped by 6 bases and J by 7 bases; unmatched bases: 4. The CDR3 loop spans 12 amino acids. The CDR3 sequence is CASSGQGVGYTF. The DNA of the CDR3 is TGTGCCAGCAGCGGACAGGGTGTTGGCTACACCTTC.

In DNA form, the CDR3 reads TGCAGTGCTAGTATCCCCAGGATGGCGGGGCCACCCTACAATGAGCAGTTCTTC. It encodes CSASIPRMAGPPYNEQFF. The V gene is TRBV20-1, the J gene TRBJ2-1, with D tentatively TRBD2 (6 bases). The ends were cut back, 3 bases at V and 2 bases at J, with 23 bases in the middle. The CDR3 runs to 18 residues. Germline V gene data show CDR1 as DFQATT and CDR2 as SNEGSKA (reference sequence).

This chain links TRBV5-1 with TRBJ2-7, with a tentative D call TRBD2 (6 bases). The V end was cut by 4 bases, the J end by 12 bases, with 23 bases between. This CDR3 has 14 residues. Germline V gives CDR1 SGHRS, CDR2 YFSETQ. Written as DNA, the CDR3 is TGCGCCAGCAGCCAGCCCCCGCCGGGGGTCTCCTGGTACTTC. Encoded protein: CASSQPPPGVSWYF.

J is TRBJ2-3 and V is TRBV5-6, with 11 bases lining up with TRBD2. Losses at the gene ends were 3 bases for V and 4 bases for J; bases not matched to a gene: 13. CDR1 and CDR2 from the germline V gene are SGHDT and YYEEEE. This CDR3 spans 18 amino acids. CDR3 coding DNA: TGTGCCAGCAGCTGGGGGGCCTCGACTAGCGGGGCCTCAGATACGCAGTATTTT. Residues: CASSWGASTSGASDTQYF.

This clone was recorded a few times. The CDR3 coding sequence is TGTGCCAGCAGCGTAGGGGGCCGGGCTTTCTTT. Translation: CASSVGGRAFF. The V and J genes are TRBV9 and TRBJ1-1; TRBD1 is a possible D gene (5 bases). Germline CDR1 is SGDLS and CDR2 is YYNGEE. The CDR3 totals 11 residues. V was shortened by 0 bases and J by 11 bases, with 8 bases between the two germline ends.

The chain links TRBV24-1 to TRBJ2-7; no definite D call. V was shortened by 7 bases and J by 2 bases, with 14 bases between the two germline ends. CDR1 and CDR2 (germline): KGHDR, SFDVKD. The CDR3 loop spans 14 amino acids. DNA of the CDR3: TGTGCCACCAGGGGCTGGGTTTGGGCCTACGAGCAGTACTTC. Translated, it gives CATRGWVWAYEQYF.

The chain is built from TRBV18 and TRBJ2-6; 7 positions agree with TRBD1. J was trimmed by 2 bases and V by 4 bases; bases with no gene match: 11. CDR3 size: 18 residues. From germline, CDR1 is KGHSH and CDR2 LQKENI. The CDR3 sequence is CASSHNRGFATGANVLTF. Here the CDR3 DNA reads TGTGCCAGCTCACATAACAGGGGCTTCGCAACTGGGGCCAACGTCCTGACTTTC.

This clone is a singleton in its sample. The rearrangement uses TRBV5-1 and TRBJ2-3; 14 bases fit TRBD2. The length of the CDR3 is 17 residues. The germline V gene has CDR1 SGHRS and CDR2 YFSETQ. Trimming took 0 bases from V and 4 from J; bases not matched to a gene: 4. Here the CDR3 DNA reads TGCGCCAGCAGCTTGGTTTCGACTAGCGGGGGGGCAGATACGCAGTATTTT. This encodes CASSLVSTSGGADTQYF.

The V gene is TRBV7-6, the J gene TRBJ2-7, with TRBD1 matching over 7 bases. CDR3 length equals 15 residues. CDR1 and CDR2 from the germline V gene are SGHVS and FNYEAQ. V gave up 4 bases and J gave up 2 bases; unmatched junction bases: 8. CDR3 in amino acids: CASSSDRPGPYEQYF. DNA for the CDR3: TGTGCCAGCAGCTCGGACAGGCCTGGGCCCTACGAGCAGTACTTC. The complete variable domain, with remaining parts taken from reference TRBV7-6 and TRBJ2-7, reads GAGVSQSPRYKVTKRGQDVALRCDPISGHVSLYWYRQALGQGPEFLTYFNYEAQQDKSGLPNDRFSAERPEGSISTLTIQRTEQRDSAMYRCASSSDRPGPYEQYFGPGTRLTVT.

The rearrangement uses TRBV9 and TRBJ2-1; the match to TRBD2 covers 10 bases. V gave up 4 bases and J gave up 9 bases; unmatched junction bases: 13. CDR1 SGDLS and CDR2 YYNGEE come from the germline V gene. This CDR3 contains 16 residues. The CDR3 DNA follows: TGTGCCAGCAGCATAACGACTAGCGGGTTCTGGGGTGAGCAGTTCTTC. This codes for CASSITTSGFWGEQFF.

The chain has TRBV6-5 and TRBJ2-7; the match to TRBD1 covers 7 bases. With 6 bases clipped from V and 2 bases from J, the junction kept 7 bases outside the gene matches. Germline loops: CDR1 MNHEY, CDR2 SVGAGI. There are 14 residues in the CDR3. The CDR3 reads CASSPGTETYEQYF. The CDR3 DNA reads TGTGCCAGCAGCCCCGGGACAGAGACCTACGAGCAGTACTTC.

This clone has only one observation. The chain recombines TRBV6-5 with TRBJ2-6; the D gene is possibly TRBD2 (5 bases). Germline CDR1 reads MNHEY; CDR2 reads SVGAGI. This CDR3 region has 15 residues. The V end was cut by 11 bases, the J end by 4 bases, with 18 bases between. The CDR3 DNA follows: TGTGCCTCCGAACGCGGGCCCCAAGGGGCCAACGTCCTGACTTTC. It codes for CASERGPQGANVLTF.

The rearrangement uses TRBV21-1 and TRBJ2-7; the table's TRBD1 call for D was not verified on the DNA. TRBV21-1 is shown as a pseudogene. CDR3 length equals 14 residues. DNA of the CDR3: TGTGCCAGCACGAAAGACAGGGGTCCCTACGAGCAGTACTTC. This translates into CASTKDRGPYEQYF.